The 4 T cell receptor beta chains below were found in one sample sequenced in a study of blood T cell repertoires in COVID-19. The data were produced by immunoSEQ multiplex PCR, yet TCRdb's version contains in-frame clones alone and is incomplete. The sample lists 130,000 or so clones, roughly 80% occurring once. Source material: PBMCs or T cells enriched from blood (not recorded which). These receptors came from a man in his forties or fifties who had recovered from COVID-19.

This chain links TRBV10-3 with TRBJ1-5; 10 nucleotides line up with TRBD1. After removal of 4 bases from V and 4 bases from J, the junction contained 1 base not matched to a gene. CDR1 is ENHRY and CDR2 is SYGVKD in the germline V gene. This CDR3 is 14 amino acids long. CDR3 sequence reads: CAISAGQGNQPQHF. CDR3 in DNA: TGTGCCATCAGTGCGGGACAGGGGAATCAGCCCCAGCATTTT.

This chain uses TRBV7-3 with TRBJ1-1, with 11 bases fitting TRBD1. The trim removed 3 bases at V and 1 base at J, leaving 19 bases unmatched. From germline, CDR1 is SGHTA and CDR2 FQGTGA. The CDR3 is 21 residues long. This CDR3 is CASSLKSPLLPDRGPNTEAFF. Written as DNA, the CDR3 is TGTGCCAGCAGCTTGAAATCCCCTCTGCTCCCGGACAGGGGGCCGAACACTGAAGCTTTCTTT.

V and J are TRBV7-2 and TRBJ2-1, with TRBD1 as a possible D gene (5 bases). The CDR3 loop spans 15 amino acids. In germline, CDR1 is SGHTA, CDR2 FQGNSA. Trimming took 1 base from V and 4 from J, leaving 11 bases between them. Here the CDR3 DNA reads TGTGCCAGCAGCTTAGAAGGGGAATCTTACAATGAGCAGTTCTTC. Its protein product is CASSLEGESYNEQFF.

The rearrangement joins TRBV18 to TRBJ2-7; tentatively, D is TRBD1 (6 bases). Germline-derived CDR1 and CDR2 are KGHSH and LQKENI. V lost 4 bases to trimming and J lost 4 bases, with 11 bases between them. This CDR3 comprises 13 residues. DNA of the CDR3: TGTGCCAGCTCACAGAGTCAGGGGTACGAGCAGTACTTC. Encoded protein: CASSQSQGYEQYF.